A selection of T cell receptor beta chains follows, all from one sample in a study of graft-versus-host responses after intestinal transplantation. Generated by immunoSEQ multiplex PCR, the TCRdb table keeps only in-frame clones and is missing some. Among about 43,000 clones listed, around 96% were seen once. The material sequenced was PBMCs, taken approximately 340 days after intestinal transplant. These TCRs come from a human patient who received an intestinal transplant, so some T cells may come from the graft donor. Both conserved end residues are part of each CDR3. D genes are given only for firm matches. Only part of the rows carry a size: once, few, many, or a class if the clone is expanded.

J | size | D | V | CDR3 | DNA
TRBJ2-2 | . | TRBD2 | TRBV5-5 | CASSTTSGSSFGELFF | TGTGCCAGCAGCACGACTAGCGGGAGTAGTTTCGGGGAGCTGTTTTTT
TRBJ2-7 | . | TRBD1 | TRBV5-4 | CASSRTGRGYEQYF | TGTGCCAGCAGCAGGACAGGGAGAGGCTACGAGCAGTACTTC
TRBJ1-1 | . | . | TRBV14 | CASSRGRTEAFF | TGTGCCAGCAGCCGGGGGAGAACTGAAGCTTTCTTT
TRBJ2-6 | . | . | TRBV28 | CASSLWTDGANVLTF | TGTGCCAGCAGTTTATGGACAGATGGGGCCAACGTCCTGACTTTC
TRBJ2-3 | . | . | TRBV7-9 | CASSLALGITDTQYF | TGTGCCAGCAGCTTAGCCCTAGGGATCACAGATACGCAGTATTTT
TRBJ2-7 | . | . | TRBV2 | CASSERISSYEQYF | TGTGCCAGCAGTGAGAGGATAAGCTCCTACGAGCAGTACTTC
TRBJ1-1 | . | TRBD1 | TRBV5-1 | CASRDETGVVTEAFF | TGCGCCAGCAGGGACGAGACAGGGGTAGTCACTGAAGCTTTCTTT
TRBJ1-4 | . | . | TRBV6-5 | CASSYQAATNEKLFF | TGTGCCAGCAGTTACCAGGCAGCAACTAATGAAAAACTGTTTTTT
TRBJ1-6 | . | . | TRBV7-9 | CASSPARYFQDNSPLHF | TGTGCCAGCAGCCCAGCCCGGTATTTCCAGGATAATTCACCCCTCCACTTT
TRBJ2-3 | . | . | TRBV6-1 | CASSDKDLGTDTQYF | TGTGCCAGCAGTGATAAGGACTTGGGCACAGATACGCAGTATTTT
TRBJ1-2 | once | TRBD1 | TRBV27 | CASRGGTGLASKGGYTF | TGTGCCAGCAGGGGGGGGACAGGGTTGGCATCTAAAGGCGGCTACACCTTC
TRBJ2-1 | . | TRBD2 | TRBV5-4 | CATSRLADDNEQFF | TGTGCCACCAGTAGACTAGCGGACGACAATGAGCAGTTCTTC
TRBJ1-4 | once | . | TRBV30 | CASSGATNEKLFF | TGTGCCTCCTCAGGGGCAACTAATGAAAAACTGTTTTTT
TRBJ2-7 | . | TRBD2 | TRBV19 | CASSILAGGPYEQYF | TGTGCCAGTAGTATACTAGCGGGAGGGCCCTACGAGCAGTACTTC
TRBJ1-6 | once | TRBD1 | TRBV6-5 | CASRGTGFGSPLHF | TGTGCCAGCAGAGGGACAGGTTTCGGATCACCCCTCCACTTT
TRBJ2-7 | . | . | TRBV4-1 | CASSQATGGVYEQYF | TGCGCCAGCAGCCAAGCAACAGGTGGGGTCTACGAGCAGTACTTC
TRBJ2-1 | . | TRBD2 | TRBV5-1 | CASSSGTSGYNEQFF | TGCGCCAGCAGCTCAGGGACTAGCGGCTACAATGAGCAGTTCTTC
TRBJ2-5 | . | . | TRBV9 | CASSVMGSQETQYF | TGTGCCAGCAGCGTAATGGGTTCCCAAGAGACCCAGTACTTC
TRBJ1-6 | . | TRBD1 | TRBV2 | CATTPGTGASPLHF | TGTGCCACTACGCCCGGGACAGGGGCTTCACCCCTCCACTTT
TRBJ2-7 | once | . | TRBV6-6 | CASSYLGQEQYF | TGTGCCAGCAGTTATCTGGGGCAAGAGCAGTACTTC
TRBJ1-1 | . | . | TRBV19 | CASSIRHANTEAFF | TGTGCCAGTAGTATAAGGCACGCGAACACTGAAGCTTTCTTT
TRBJ1-2 | . | . | TRBV2 | CASSEEGAYGYTF | TGTGCCAGCAGTGAAGAAGGCGCTTATGGCTACACCTTC
TRBJ1-3 | . | . | TRBV11-2 | CASARQAISGNTIYF | TGTGCCAGCGCCCGACAGGCCATCTCTGGAAACACCATATATTTT
TRBJ2-1 | . | TRBD2 | TRBV7-3 | CASSLMGEGSYNEQFF | TGTGCCAGCAGCTTAATGGGGGAGGGCTCCTACAATGAGCAGTTCTTC
TRBJ2-7 | . | . | TRBV19 | CASSISGPSYEQYF | TGTGCCAGTAGTATTTCAGGACCCTCTTACGAGCAGTACTTC
TRBJ2-2 | . | . | TRBV6-5 | CASSYQQRGTGELFF | TGTGCCAGCAGTTACCAACAACGGGGCACCGGGGAGCTGTTTTTT
TRBJ1-6 | . | TRBD1 | TRBV2 | CASDRGNSPLHF | TGTGCCAGCGACAGGGGCAATTCACCCCTCCACTTT
TRBJ2-2 | . | . | TRBV11-2 | CASSSPIQGWTGELFF | TGTGCCAGCAGCTCACCTATCCAGGGTTGGACCGGGGAGCTGTTTTTT
TRBJ1-2 | . | . | TRBV29-1 | CSVGALLNYGYTF | TGCAGCGTTGGGGCCCTACTCAACTATGGCTACACCTTC
TRBJ1-5 | . | TRBD1 | TRBV11-2 | CASSLGSGGLYPSNQPQHF | TGTGCCAGCAGCTTAGGATCAGGGGGCCTCTACCCTAGCAATCAGCCCCAGCATTTT
TRBJ2-7 | . | . | TRBV6-5 | CASSYSGHRSGYEQYF | TGTGCCAGCAGTTACTCAGGTCACAGGTCTGGGTACGAGCAGTACTTC
TRBJ2-7 | . | TRBD2 | TRBV4-1 | CASSQGLDLVYEQYF | TGCGCCAGCAGCCAGGGACTAGATTTAGTGTACGAGCAGTACTTC
TRBJ1-2 | once | . | TRBV30 | CAWSLLGGYTF | TGTGCCTGGAGTCTCCTGGGCGGCTACACCTTC
TRBJ2-7 | . | . | TRBV5-4 | CASSLAGWDEQYF | TGTGCCAGCAGCTTGGCAGGATGGGACGAGCAGTACTTC
TRBJ1-6 | . | . | TRBV6-5 | CASIDRSSYNSPLHF | TGTGCCAGCATCGACAGAAGCTCCTATAATTCACCCCTCCACTTT
TRBJ1-5 | . | . | TRBV18 | CASSSKTLGVNQPQHF | TGTGCCAGCTCATCAAAGACTCTTGGGGTAAATCAGCCCCAGCATTTT
TRBJ1-2 | . | . | TRBV19 | CASSLLGRGFPPGYTF | TGTGCCAGTAGTCTCCTCGGACGAGGCTTCCCCCCTGGCTACACCTTC
TRBJ2-2 | . | TRBD1 | TRBV5-1 | CASSTFRTGTDRQAFLSGELFF | TGCGCCAGCAGCACTTTTAGGACCGGGACAGATCGCCAAGCCTTTCTCTCCGGGGAGCTGTTTTTT
TRBJ1-1 | . | . | TRBV10-1 | CASSGQGYTEAFF | TGCGCCAGCAGTGGCCAGGGATACACTGAAGCTTTCTTT
TRBJ2-7 | . | . | TRBV5-6 | CASSTGTAYEQYF | TGTGCCAGCAGCACGGGTACCGCCTACGAGCAGTACTTC
TRBJ1-1 | . | . | TRBV6-5 | CASSVLTGDDTEAFF | TGTGCCAGCAGTGTCCTGACAGGAGACGACACTGAAGCTTTCTTT
TRBJ2-5 | . | TRBD2 | TRBV18 | CASSPPQLAGETQYF | TGTGCCAGCTCACCCCCCCAACTAGCGGGGGAGACCCAGTACTTC
TRBJ1-1 | . | . | TRBV5-1 | CASSSPGGITEAFF | TGCGCCAGCAGCTCGCCCGGGGGGATCACTGAAGCTTTCTTT
TRBJ2-7 | . | TRBD1 | TRBV7-9 | CASSPKRGQGAGEQYF | TGTGCCAGCAGCCCGAAAAGAGGACAGGGGGCAGGGGAGCAGTACTTC
TRBJ1-2 | . | . | TRBV28 | CASSDAGRDYGYTF | TGTGCCAGCAGCGATGCCGGGAGGGACTATGGCTACACCTTC
TRBJ2-5 | . | TRBD2 | TRBV7-7 | CASSPGLAFGGAETQYF | TGTGCCAGCAGTCCAGGACTAGCGTTCGGGGGCGCAGAGACCCAGTACTTC
TRBJ2-3 | . | TRBD1 | TRBV7-9 | CASSLTGGLGTDTQYF | TGTGCCAGCAGCTTAACAGGGGGCCTCGGCACAGATACGCAGTATTTT
TRBJ1-2 | . | . | TRBV19 | CASSIVSRVGNGYTF | TGTGCCAGTAGTATCGTTTCTAGGGTGGGGAATGGCTACACCTTC
TRBJ2-7 | . | . | TRBV27 | CASSSGTLTEQYF | TGTGCCAGCAGCTCCGGGACACTGACCGAGCAGTACTTC
TRBJ2-2 | . | . | TRBV14 | CASSHLSEGDGELFF | TGTGCCAGCAGCCACCTTTCAGAGGGAGACGGGGAGCTGTTTTTT
TRBJ2-7 | . | TRBD1 | TRBV7-2 | CASSLTARDSFFEQYF | TGTGCCAGCAGCCTCACCGCCCGGGACAGTTTTTTCGAGCAGTACTTC
TRBJ2-1 | . | . | TRBV28 | CASMGHATLF | TGTGCCAGCATGGGACACGCTACGCTCTTC
TRBJ2-3 | once | . | TRBV5-4 | CASSLERGGDTQYF | TGTGCCAGCAGCCTCGAAAGAGGCGGCGATACGCAGTATTTT
TRBJ1-2 | once | . | TRBV27 | CASSPKGDKARVYGYTF | TGTGCCAGCAGTCCAAAGGGGGATAAGGCTCGGGTCTATGGCTACACCTTC
TRBJ1-1 | . | . | TRBV27 | CATWGQGGVKAFF | TGTGCCACCTGGGGGCAGGGCGGCGTGAAAGCTTTCTTT
TRBJ1-6 | . | TRBD1 | TRBV9 | CASSAGTGEFLPLHF | TGTGCCAGCAGCGCCGGGACAGGGGAATTTCTACCCCTCCACTTT
TRBJ2-3 | . | . | TRBV7-6 | CASSFSGARTDTQYF | TGTGCCAGCAGCTTTTCTGGGGCCCGAACAGATACGCAGTATTTT
TRBJ2-7 | . | . | TRBV5-6 | CASSLGYGAGLEQYF | TGTGCCAGCAGCTTAGGCTACGGGGCAGGCCTCGAGCAGTACTTC
TRBJ2-7 | . | TRBD2 | TRBV9 | CASSSSGSEQYF | TGTGCCAGCAGCTCAAGCGGGAGCGAGCAGTACTTC